This paragraph reports one T cell receptor (beta chain). This record belongs to a study of T cell changes during pregnancy in multiple sclerosis. The germline gives CDR1 MNHEY, CDR2 SMNVEV (reference sequence). The CDR3 sequence is 13 residues long. V lost 4 bases, J lost 0 bases, and 7 bases lay in between. The assay was immunoSEQ multiplex PCR, and TCRdb's table has in-frame clones only and misses some. The data contain approximately 130,000 clones, 95% to 98% of them singletons. The clonotype comes from a female donor with multiple sclerosis, enrolled in a pregnancy study. This specimen consisted of peripheral blood, obtained after pregnancy. The chain couples TRBV27 to TRBJ2-7; D not certain. Here the CDR3 reads CASSSGYSYEQYF. The CDR3, as DNA: TGTGCCAGCAGTTCGGGTTACTCCTACGAGCAGTACTTC.